Following are 20 T cell receptor beta chains from one sample sequenced in a study of blood T cell repertoires in COVID-19. Sequenced by immunoSEQ multiplex PCR; TCRdb stores in-frame clones only, minus some. The sample includes 210,000 or so clones, approximately 85% seen only once; the top ten take 4.5% to 5.5%. Sequencing input: peripheral blood. The source is a man in his forties or fifties with COVID-19, enrolled during active disease.

The chain employs TRBV18 and TRBJ1-3, with D perhaps matching TRBD1 (5 bases). This CDR3 contains 15 residues. Trimming removed 6 bases at V and 4 bases at J, with 16 bases between. Per the germline V gene, CDR1 is KGHSH and CDR2 is LQKENI. CDR3 sequence (DNA): TGTGCCAGCTCCCCCCAGGGAGGGGCAGGAAACACCATATATTTT. This gives the protein CASSPQGGAGNTIYF.

V usage is TRBV12-3 or TRBV12-4 and J usage is TRBJ1-2, with 7 bases lining up with TRBD1. This CDR3 has 13 residues. V was pared by 6 bases and J by 6 bases, with 7 bases of the junction left unmatched. CDR3 nucleotides: TGTGCCAGCAGGACTGGACAGGAGCATGGCTACACCTTC. It specifies CASRTGQEHGYTF.

V gene TRBV19 combines with J gene TRBJ1-5; D is ambiguous. CDR1 is LNHDA, CDR2 SQIVND, per germline (reference sequence). With 5 bases removed from V and 5 bases from J, the gap between germline ends came to 7 bases. The CDR3 runs 12 residues. For the CDR3, the DNA is TGTGCCAGTAGTTTCGTAGATCAGCCCCAGCATTTT. This translates into CASSFVDQPQHF.

The chain is built from TRBV6-5 and TRBJ1-6; TRBD1 matches 9 bases. CDR1 is MNHEY, CDR2 SVGAGI, per germline. V lost 8 bases to trimming and J lost 11 bases; unmatched junction nucleotides: 7. The CDR3 covers 13 residues. The CDR3 DNA reads as TGTGCCAGCGGGACAGGGAGTCAGACACCCCTCCACTTT. Residues: CASGTGSQTPLHF.

The chain links TRBV3-1 (or the pseudogene TRBV3-2) to TRBJ1-2, with 9 nucleotides matching TRBD1. CDR1 and CDR2 from the germline V gene are LGHDT and YNNKEL (reference sequence). The CDR3 covers 13 residues. Unmatched junction bases numbered 3, after V lost 4 bases and J lost 6 bases. The CDR3 nucleotides read TGTGCCAGCAGCCGGACAGGGGCCAATGGCTACACCTTC. Its protein product is CASSRTGANGYTF.

CDR3 nucleotide sequence: TGTGCCAGCTCTAGAGCGGCCCCCTACGAGCAGTACTTC. Translated, it gives CASSRAAPYEQYF. The chain couples TRBV18 to TRBJ2-7; maybe TRBD2 (5 bases). The germline gives CDR1 KGHSH, CDR2 LQKENI. Trimming removed 6 bases at V and 2 bases at J, with 11 bases between. The CDR3 is 13 amino acids.

The chain uses TRBV29-1 and TRBJ2-5; 8 bases are shared with TRBD2. The CDR3 has 15 amino acids. V lost 6 bases to trimming and J lost 1 base; unmatched junction nucleotides: 10. Germline CDR1 is SQVTM and CDR2 is ANQGSEA. The CDR3 sequence is CSVTPSGGFQETQYF. CDR3 DNA sequence: TGCAGCGTGACCCCCAGCGGGGGCTTCCAAGAGACCCAGTACTTC.

The chain combines TRBV11-2 with TRBJ2-7, with a tentative D call TRBD2 (5 bases). The CDR3 sequence is 13 residues long. Trimming removed 0 bases from V and 4 bases from J, with 7 bases in between. The V gene's germline CDR1 is SGHAT and CDR2 FQNNGV. Here the CDR3 DNA reads TGTGCCAGCAGCTTAGATCCGGGGTACGAGCAGTACTTC. Its protein is CASSLDPGYEQYF.

The rearrangement joins TRBV24-1 to TRBJ2-5, with D possibly matching TRBD1 (6 bases). The CDR3 sequence is 13 residues long. Looked up from germline, CDR1 is KGHDR and CDR2 is SFDVKD. V lost 5 bases, J lost 3 bases, and 9 bases lay in between. CDR3 in DNA: TGTGCCACCAGTGTTACAGGGAAAGAGACCCAGTACTTC. Protein: CATSVTGKETQYF.

V gene TRBV5-1 combines with J gene TRBJ2-3; 8 nucleotides align to TRBD2. This CDR3 region has 18 residues. In germline, CDR1 is SGHRS, CDR2 YFSETQ. V shed 4 bases, J shed 0 bases, and the junction held 13 bases outside the gene matches. The DNA of the CDR3 is TGCGCCAGCAGCGCACTGGTCGGCGGGGGGCTAAGCACAGATACGCAGTATTTT. Translating gives CASSALVGGGLSTDTQYF.

The chain employs TRBV11-2 and TRBJ2-5; 9 bases fit TRBD2. Trimming removed 4 bases from V and 7 bases from J; junction bases left unmatched: 13. The V gene's germline CDR1 is SGHAT and CDR2 FQNNGV. The CDR3 extends over 16 amino acids. The CDR3 nucleotides read TGTGCCAGCAGCTCCGGGACTCTAGCGGGGCTGGGGACCCAGTACTTC. Its protein product is CASSSGTLAGLGTQYF.

The chain uses TRBV20-1 and TRBJ2-5; no clear D. There are 10 residues in the CDR3. The germline V gene has CDR1 DFQATT and CDR2 SNEGSKA (reference sequence). The CDR3 is CRPVLETQYF. CDR3 nucleotides: TGCAGACCGGTCCTAGAGACCCAGTACTTC.

The chain uses TRBV11-2 and TRBJ2-7; D uncertain. CDR3 length: 12 residues. The germline V gene encodes CDR1 SGHAT and CDR2 FQNNGV. V lost 5 bases to trimming and J lost 3 bases, with 8 bases between them. The CDR3 loop reads CASSHQFYEQYF. DNA for the CDR3: TGTGCCAGCAGCCATCAATTCTACGAGCAGTACTTC. The full variable domain, its missing parts supplied by reference TRBV11-2 and TRBJ2-7, is EAGVAQSPRYKIIEKRQSVAFWCNPISGHATLYWYQQILGQGPKLLIQFQNNGVVDDSQLPKDRFSAERLKGVDSTLKIQPAKLEDSAVYLCASSHQFYEQYFGPGTRLTVT.

The chain employs TRBV7-2 and TRBJ2-1; maybe TRBD1 (5 bases). CDR1 and CDR2 (germline): SGHTA, FQGNSA. V was clipped by 4 bases and J by 6 bases, with 10 bases between them. This CDR3 spans 13 amino acids. The CDR3 reads CASSSRVRNEQFF. DNA of the CDR3: TGTGCCAGCAGCTCCAGGGTGCGCAATGAGCAGTTCTTC.

The chain joins TRBV9 to TRBJ1-4, with 7 bases identical to TRBD1. The CDR3 has 15 residues. After removal of 0 bases from V and 7 bases from J, the junction contained 6 bases not matched to a gene. CDR1 SGDLS and CDR2 YYNGEE come from the germline V gene. The CDR3 here is CASSVGPGGAEKLFF. As DNA, the CDR3 is TGTGCCAGCAGCGTAGGCCCAGGGGGAGCTGAAAAACTGTTTTTT.

The chain employs TRBV6-1 and TRBJ1-6, with D unclear. The CDR3 covers 15 residues. CDR1 and CDR2 from the germline V gene are MNHNS and SASEGT. Deletions cut 2 bases from V and 7 bases from J, with 12 bases between. CDR3: CASSEIRSGNSPLHF. The CDR3 bases are TGTGCCAGCAGTGAAATCAGGAGCGGGAATTCACCCCTCCACTTT.

The rearrangement joins TRBV7-2 to TRBJ2-1; 10 bases agree with TRBD2. Germline V lookup: CDR1 SGHTA, CDR2 FQGNSA. The CDR3 is 14 residues long. After removal of 4 bases from V and 7 bases from J, the junction contained 4 bases not matched to a gene. The DNA of the CDR3 is TGTGCCAGCAGCTCAGCGGGGGGGCAAAATGAGCAGTTCTTC. Protein sequence: CASSSAGGQNEQFF. The full variable domain, completed using reference TRBV7-2 and TRBJ2-1, is GAGVSQSPSNKVTEKGKDVELRCDPISGHTALYWYRQSLGQGLEFLIYFQGNSAPDKSGLPSDRFSAERTGGSVSTLTIQRTQQEDSAVYLCASSSAGGQNEQFFGPGTRLTVL.

This clone appeared a few times. The chain joins TRBV4-3 to TRBJ1-5; no definite D call. In germline, CDR1 is LGHNA, CDR2 YSLEER. V lost 0 bases and J 1 base, leaving 10 bases between the germline ends. CDR3 length: 16 amino acids. The CDR3 sequence is CASSQDRQASNQPQHF. The CDR3, as DNA: TGCGCCAGCAGCCAAGATCGGCAGGCCAGCAATCAGCCCCAGCATTTT.

The chain links TRBV5-1 to TRBJ2-5, with 9 bases aligning to TRBD1. The CDR3 has 14 residues. Germline loops: CDR1 SGHRS, CDR2 YFSETQ. J was trimmed by 1 base and V by 3 bases; bases with no gene match: 1. The CDR3 is CASSWGQGQETQYF. The DNA for the CDR3 is TGCGCCAGCAGCTGGGGACAGGGCCAAGAGACCCAGTACTTC.

The chain employs TRBV5-4 and TRBJ2-5, with TRBD2 as a possible D gene (5 bases). The CDR3 runs 13 residues. Germline CDR1 reads SGHNT; CDR2 reads YYREEE (reference sequence). Trimming took off 4 bases at V and 2 bases at J, with 9 bases between the two ends. CDR3 sequence reads: CASSPREQETQYF. CDR3 nucleotides: TGTGCCAGCAGCCCCCGGGAACAAGAGACCCAGTACTTC. Full variable domain (remainder filled in from reference TRBV5-4 and TRBJ2-5): ETGVTQSPTHLIKTRGQQVTLRCSSQSGHNTVSWYQQALGQGPQFIFQYYREEENGRGNFPPRFSGLQFPNYSSELNVNALELDDSALYLCASSPREQETQYFGPGTRLLVL.